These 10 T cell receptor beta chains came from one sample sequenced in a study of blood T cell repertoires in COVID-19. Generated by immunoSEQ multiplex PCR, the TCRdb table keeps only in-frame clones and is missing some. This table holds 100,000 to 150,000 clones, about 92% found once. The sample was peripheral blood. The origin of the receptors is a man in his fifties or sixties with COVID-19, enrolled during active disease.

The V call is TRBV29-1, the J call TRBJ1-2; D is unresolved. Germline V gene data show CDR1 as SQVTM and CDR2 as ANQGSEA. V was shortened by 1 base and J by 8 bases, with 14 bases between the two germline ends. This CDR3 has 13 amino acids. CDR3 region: CSVEGVEAWGYTF. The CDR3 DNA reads TGCAGCGTTGAAGGGGTCGAGGCGTGGGGCTACACCTTC.

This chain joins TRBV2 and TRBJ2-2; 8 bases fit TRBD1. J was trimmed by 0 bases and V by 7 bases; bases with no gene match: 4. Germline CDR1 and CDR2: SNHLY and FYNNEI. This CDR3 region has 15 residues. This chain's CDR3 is CASTKDRANTGELFF. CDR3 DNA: TGTGCCAGCACAAAGGACAGGGCGAACACCGGGGAGCTGTTTTTT.

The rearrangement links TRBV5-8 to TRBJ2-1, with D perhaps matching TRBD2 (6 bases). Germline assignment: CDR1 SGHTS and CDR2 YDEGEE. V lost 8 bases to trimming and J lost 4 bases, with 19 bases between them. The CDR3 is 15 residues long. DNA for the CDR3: TGTGCCAGAGTTCCTAGGGACTTTCAATACAATGAGCAGTTCTTC. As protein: CARVPRDFQYNEQFF.

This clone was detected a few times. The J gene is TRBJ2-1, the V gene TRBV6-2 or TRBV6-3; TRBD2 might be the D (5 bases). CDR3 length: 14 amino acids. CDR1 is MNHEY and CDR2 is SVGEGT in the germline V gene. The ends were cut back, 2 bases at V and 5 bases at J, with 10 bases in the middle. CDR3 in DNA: TGTGCCAGCAGTTACCCGCGGGCAGACAATGAGCAGTTCTTC. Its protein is CASSYPRADNEQFF.

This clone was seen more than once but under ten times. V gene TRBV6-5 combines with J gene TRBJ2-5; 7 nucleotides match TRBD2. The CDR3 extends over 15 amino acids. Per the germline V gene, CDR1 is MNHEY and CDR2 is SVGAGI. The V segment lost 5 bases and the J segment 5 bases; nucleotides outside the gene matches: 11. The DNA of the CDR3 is TGTGCCAGCAGTCCGCGGACTAGTTTGGAGGAGACCCAGTACTTC. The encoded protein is CASSPRTSLEETQYF.

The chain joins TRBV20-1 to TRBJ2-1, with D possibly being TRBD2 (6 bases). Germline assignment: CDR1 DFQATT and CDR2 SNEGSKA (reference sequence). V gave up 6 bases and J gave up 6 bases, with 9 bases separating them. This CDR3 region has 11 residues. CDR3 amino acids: CSAHSGNEQFF. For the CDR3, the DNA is TGCAGTGCCCATAGCGGCAATGAGCAGTTCTTC.

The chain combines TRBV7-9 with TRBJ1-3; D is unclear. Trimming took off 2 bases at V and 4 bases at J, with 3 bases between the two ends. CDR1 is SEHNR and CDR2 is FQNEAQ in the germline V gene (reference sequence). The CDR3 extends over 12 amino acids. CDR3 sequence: CASSLTGNTIYF. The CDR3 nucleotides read TGTGCCAGCAGCTTAACAGGAAACACCATATATTTT.

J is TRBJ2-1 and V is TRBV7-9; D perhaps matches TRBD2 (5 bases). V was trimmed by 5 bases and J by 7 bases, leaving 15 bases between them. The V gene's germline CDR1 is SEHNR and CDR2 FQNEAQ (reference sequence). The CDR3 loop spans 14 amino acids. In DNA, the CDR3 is TGTGCCAGCAGCGCCCGGACTGGGAGAAATGAGCAGTTCTTC. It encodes CASSARTGRNEQFF.

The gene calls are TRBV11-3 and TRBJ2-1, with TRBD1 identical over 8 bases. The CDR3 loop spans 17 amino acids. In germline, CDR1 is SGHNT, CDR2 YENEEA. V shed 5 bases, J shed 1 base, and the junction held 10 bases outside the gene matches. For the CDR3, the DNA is TGTGCCAGCAGCGGACAGGGCAGGGGCGATTCCTACAATGAGCAGTTCTTC. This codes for CASSGQGRGDSYNEQFF.

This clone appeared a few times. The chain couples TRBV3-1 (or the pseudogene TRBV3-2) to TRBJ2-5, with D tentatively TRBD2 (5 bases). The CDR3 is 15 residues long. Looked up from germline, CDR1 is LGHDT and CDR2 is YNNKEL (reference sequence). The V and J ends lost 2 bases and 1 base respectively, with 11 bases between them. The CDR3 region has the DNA TGTGCCAGCAGCCAACGGCCCGGGGTCCAAGAGACCCAGTACTTC. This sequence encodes CASSQRPGVQETQYF.